The 22 T cell receptor beta chains given below trace back to one sample, sequenced in a study of T cell repertoires in ileal Crohn's disease. The time point: neoterminal ileum biopsy at postoperative endoscopy, about 6 months after surgery. The method was immunoSEQ multiplex PCR; TCRdb's version includes in-frame clones alone and lacks a portion of them. The sample records about 60,000 clones, roughly 91% being singletons. Source material: ileal tissue. Receptor source: an adult with Crohn's disease.

The chain joins TRBV6-1 to TRBJ1-3, with no clear D. The CDR3 contains 14 residues. Germline CDR1 and CDR2: MNHNS and SASEGT. V was shortened by 1 base and J by 0 bases, with 4 bases between the two germline ends. CDR3: CASSEDYSGNTIYF. For the CDR3, the DNA is TGTGCCAGCAGTGAAGATTACTCTGGAAACACCATATATTTT.

The chain carries TRBV5-1 and TRBJ1-5; D remains ambiguous. With 2 bases removed from V and 5 bases from J, the gap between germline ends came to 8 bases. The CDR3 sequence is 13 residues long. CDR1 and CDR2 from the germline V gene are SGHRS and YFSETQ. The CDR3 sequence: CASSFSGDQPQHF. For the CDR3, the DNA is TGCGCCAGCAGCTTCTCCGGGGATCAGCCCCAGCATTTT.

The chain carries TRBV5-4 and TRBJ1-2; TRBD1 might be the D (5 bases). This CDR3 has 15 residues. The V end lost 0 bases, the J end lost 7 bases, and 16 bases lay between the germline ends. Germline V gene sequence: CDR1 SGHNT, CDR2 YYREEE (reference sequence). The CDR3 nucleotides read TGTGCCAGCAGCTTGGATTCAGGGTTCATTACTGGCTACACCTTC. This sequence encodes CASSLDSGFITGYTF.

The sample holds a few counts of this clone. This sequence joins TRBV4-1 and TRBJ1-6; the D gene is possibly TRBD1 (5 bases). Germline V gene sequence: CDR1 MGHRA, CDR2 YSYEKL. The V end was cut by 1 base, the J end by 7 bases, with 8 bases between. CDR3 length: 14 residues. DNA for the CDR3: TGCGCCAGCAGCCAAGGACAGACCAATTCACCCCTCCACTTT. Residues: CASSQGQTNSPLHF.

The gene calls are TRBV9 and TRBJ2-3; 10 nucleotides line up with TRBD1. The length of the CDR3 is 17 residues. V shed 0 bases and J 3 bases; nucleotides not matched to a gene: 7. Germline CDR1 and CDR2: SGDLS and YYNGEE. The CDR3 reads CASSVAEDRGLTDTQYF. CDR3 DNA: TGTGCCAGCAGCGTAGCGGAGGACAGGGGGTTAACAGATACGCAGTATTTT.

The rearrangement joins TRBV11-3 to TRBJ2-7; D possibly corresponds to TRBD1 (6 bases). The V gene lost 10 bases and the J gene lost 4 bases, with 14 bases spanning the gap. The CDR3 extends over 12 amino acids. From germline, CDR1 is SGHNT and CDR2 YENEEA. The CDR3 region has the DNA TGTGCCACCTCAGGACAGACGTACGAGCAGTACTTC. This gives the protein CATSGQTYEQYF.

The chain recombines TRBV11-1 with TRBJ1-1; tentatively, D is TRBD1 (5 bases). Germline loops: CDR1 SGHAT, CDR2 FQDESV (reference sequence). Trimming took off 0 bases at V and 5 bases at J, with 13 bases between the two ends. The CDR3 runs 15 residues. DNA of the CDR3: TGTGCCAGCAGCTTAGCGACGGGGGGAAGGACTGAAGCTTTCTTT. It translates to CASSLATGGRTEAFF.

V usage is TRBV11-2 and J usage is TRBJ1-4, with D hard to call. The V gene's germline CDR1 is SGHAT and CDR2 FQNNGV. The V and J ends lost 0 bases and 7 bases respectively, with 12 bases between them. The CDR3 spans 15 residues. The CDR3 DNA sequence: TGTGCCAGCAGCTTAGACAGAGCCCGGGGTGAAAAACTGTTTTTT. Encoded protein: CASSLDRARGEKLFF.

The V call is TRBV13, the J call TRBJ2-7; 9 bases agree with TRBD2. V lost 7 bases to trimming and J lost 6 bases; unmatched junction nucleotides: 10. The germline V gene has CDR1 PRHDT and CDR2 FYEKMQ (reference sequence). The CDR3 is 14 residues long. The chain's CDR3 is CASIISGSFGEQYF. DNA of the CDR3: TGTGCCAGCATCATTAGCGGGAGTTTCGGCGAGCAGTACTTC. Filled out from reference TRBV13 and TRBJ2-7, the complete variable domain reads AAGVIQSPRHLIKEKRETATLKCYPIPRHDTVYWYQQGPGQDPQFLISFYEKMQSDKGSIPDRFSAQQFSDYHSELNMSSLELGDSALYFCASIISGSFGEQYFGPGTRLTVT.

The V call is TRBV5-6, the J call TRBJ2-5; a weak D match, TRBD1 (6 bases). This CDR3 is built from 14 residues. V lost 4 bases and J lost 0, with 10 bases in between. Germline CDR1 and CDR2: SGHDT and YYEEEE. The DNA of the CDR3 is TGTGCCAGCAGCAGGGGACACGACCAAGAGACCCAGTACTTC. Translating gives CASSRGHDQETQYF. The complete variable domain, with remaining parts taken from reference TRBV5-6 and TRBJ2-5, reads DAGVTQSPTHLIKTRGQQVTLRCSPKSGHDTVSWYQQALGQGPQFIFQYYEEEERQRGNFPDRFSGHQFPNYSSELNVNALLLGDSALYLCASSRGHDQETQYFGPGTRLLVL.

This chain uses TRBV30 with TRBJ2-7; D uncertain. V was clipped by 0 bases and J by 3 bases, with 6 bases between them. This CDR3 comprises 12 residues. Germline assignment: CDR1 GTSNPN and CDR2 SVGIG (reference sequence). The CDR3 coding sequence is TGTGCCTGGAGTGTAATCGGCTACGAGCAGTACTTC. Translated, it gives CAWSVIGYEQYF.

This sequence joins TRBV27 and TRBJ2-3, with 12 bases identical to TRBD2. The CDR3 covers 15 residues. CDR1 is MNHEY, CDR2 SMNVEV, per germline (reference sequence). V lost 2 bases, J lost 7 bases, and 4 bases stayed unmatched. Written as DNA, the CDR3 is TGTGCCAGCAGTTTAGCTAGCGGGGGGGCAAATACGCAGTATTTT. Residues: CASSLASGGANTQYF.

This clone has more than one count but fewer than ten. The V call is TRBV7-8, the J call TRBJ1-1; D perhaps matches TRBD1 (5 bases). CDR3 length equals 16 residues. Trimming removed 5 bases from V and 0 bases from J, with 16 bases in between. Germline lookup yields CDR1 SGHVS and CDR2 FQNEAQ. The CDR3 DNA reads TGTGCCAGCAGCACCCGGACACCTAACATGAACACTGAAGCTTTCTTT. It yields the protein CASSTRTPNMNTEAFF. The full variable domain, completed using reference TRBV7-8 and TRBJ1-1, is GAGVSQSPRYKVAKRGQDVALRCDPISGHVSLFWYQQALGQGPEFLTYFQNEAQLDKSGLPSDRFFAERPEGSVSTLKIQRTQQEDSAVYLCASSTRTPNMNTEAFFGQGTRLTVV.

This clone was seen only once. The CDR3 region is CASSTGVTEAFF. The CDR3 coding sequence is TGTGCCAGCAGTACAGGGGTGACTGAAGCTTTCTTT. This chain connects TRBV27 to TRBJ1-1; 7 nucleotides agree with TRBD1. CDR1 is MNHEY, CDR2 SMNVEV, per germline (reference sequence). V gave up 5 bases and J gave up 5 bases; unmatched junction bases: 2. The CDR3 spans 12 residues.

The CDR3 DNA follows: TGTGCCAGCAGCTTGACTAGCGGGAGTCGCGAGCAGTACTTC. It is translated as CASSLTSGSREQYF. The chain employs TRBV5-4 and TRBJ2-7; 11 bases map to TRBD2. V trimming: 1 base; J trimming: 6 bases; junction bases outside the gene matches: 3. CDR1 SGHNT and CDR2 YYREEE come from the germline V gene (reference sequence). This CDR3 comprises 14 residues.

The chain carries TRBV30 and TRBJ2-7, with 8 bases aligning to TRBD1. Germline assignment: CDR1 GTSNPN and CDR2 SVGIG (reference sequence). V lost 1 base and J lost 0; bases outside the gene matches: 2. CDR3 length equals 14 residues. The CDR3 nucleotides are TGTGCCTGGAGTGGAACAGGGGGCTCCTACGAGCAGTACTTC. This gives the protein CAWSGTGGSYEQYF.

In its sample, this clone was seen a few times. This chain connects TRBV7-6 to TRBJ1-1, with D possibly matching TRBD1 (5 bases). The CDR3 covers 15 residues. Deletions cut 1 base from V and 5 bases from J, with 14 bases between. The germline gives CDR1 SGHVS, CDR2 FNYEAQ. The CDR3 reads CASSLGAIGVTEAFF. The CDR3 DNA reads TGTGCCAGCAGCTTAGGGGCTATAGGGGTAACTGAAGCTTTCTTT.

This sequence joins TRBV7-8 and TRBJ2-1, with TRBD2 matching over 8 bases. The CDR3 has 16 residues. V was pared by 1 base and J by 4 bases, with 6 bases of the junction left unmatched. Germline CDR1 and CDR2: SGHVS and FQNEAQ. The DNA for the CDR3 is TGTGCCAGCAGCTTAGGTCACCAGCGGGGGTACAATGAGCAGTTCTTC. It encodes CASSLGHQRGYNEQFF.

This clone turned up a few times. V usage is TRBV11-2 and J usage is TRBJ1-6; 9 bases match TRBD1. The CDR3 contains 16 residues. With 0 bases clipped from V and 10 bases from J, the junction kept 7 bases outside the gene matches. The germline V gene has CDR1 SGHAT and CDR2 FQNNGV. In DNA, the CDR3 is TGTGCCAGCAGCTTAGAAGCGACAGGGGGAGGGTCACCCCTCCACTTT. The encoded protein is CASSLEATGGGSPLHF.

The chain joins TRBV7-9 to TRBJ1-1; possibly TRBD1 for D (6 bases). The CDR3 has 18 amino acids. CDR1 is SEHNR and CDR2 is FQNEAQ in the germline V gene (reference sequence). The V end lost 5 bases, the J end lost 4 bases, and 26 bases lay between the germline ends. CDR3 protein: CASSLPPGRGRSITEAFF. Here the CDR3 DNA reads TGTGCCAGCAGCCTACCCCCAGGCAGGGGCCGGTCCATCACTGAAGCTTTCTTT.

V is TRBV25-1 and J is TRBJ1-1, with TRBD1 matching over 8 bases. The V segment lost 5 bases and the J segment 6 bases; nucleotides outside the gene matches: 11. Looked up from germline, CDR1 is MGHDK and CDR2 is SYGVNS. This CDR3 has 15 residues. The CDR3: CASSTRTGGIAEAFF. The CDR3 coding sequence is TGTGCCAGCAGTACTAGAACAGGGGGAATAGCTGAAGCTTTCTTT.

This clone appeared a single time. The chain is built from TRBV10-3 and TRBJ2-3; 12 nucleotides agree with TRBD2. Germline CDR1 ENHRY, CDR2 SYGVKD. Trimming at V came to 4 bases and at J to 2 bases, leaving 13 bases not matched to a gene. The CDR3 has 19 amino acids. CDR3 residues: CAISAASGGAFSTTDTQYF. In nucleotides, the CDR3 is TGTGCCATCAGTGCGGCTAGCGGGGGGGCCTTCTCGACCACAGATACGCAGTATTTT.